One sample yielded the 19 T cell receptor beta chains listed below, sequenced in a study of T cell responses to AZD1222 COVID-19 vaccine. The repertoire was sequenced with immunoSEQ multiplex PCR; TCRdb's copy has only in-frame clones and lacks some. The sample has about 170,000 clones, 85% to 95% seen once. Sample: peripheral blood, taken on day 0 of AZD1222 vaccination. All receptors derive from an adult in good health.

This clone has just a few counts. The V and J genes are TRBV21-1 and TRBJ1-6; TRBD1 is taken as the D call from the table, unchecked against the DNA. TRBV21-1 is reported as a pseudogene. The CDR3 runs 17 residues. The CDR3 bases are TGTGCCAGCAGCAAAGTCTGGACAGGGGAAGATAATTCACCCCTCCACTTT. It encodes CASSKVWTGEDNSPLHF.

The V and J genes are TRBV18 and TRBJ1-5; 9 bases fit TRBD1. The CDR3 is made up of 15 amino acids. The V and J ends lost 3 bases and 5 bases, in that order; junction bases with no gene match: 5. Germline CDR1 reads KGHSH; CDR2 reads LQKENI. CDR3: CASSPTGGDDQPQHF. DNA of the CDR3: TGTGCCAGCTCACCGACAGGGGGGGACGATCAGCCCCAGCATTTT.

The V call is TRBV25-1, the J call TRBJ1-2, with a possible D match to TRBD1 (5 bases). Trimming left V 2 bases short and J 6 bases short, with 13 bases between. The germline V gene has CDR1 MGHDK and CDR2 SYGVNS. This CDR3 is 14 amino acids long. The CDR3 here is CASSEPAGWHGYTF. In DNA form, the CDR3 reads TGTGCCAGCAGTGAACCCGCAGGGTGGCATGGCTACACCTTC.

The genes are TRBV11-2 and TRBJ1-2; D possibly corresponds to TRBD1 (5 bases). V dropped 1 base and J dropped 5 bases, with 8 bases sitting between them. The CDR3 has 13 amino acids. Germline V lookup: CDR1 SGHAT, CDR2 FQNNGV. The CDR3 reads CASSLGGAYGYTF. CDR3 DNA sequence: TGTGCCAGCAGCTTAGGGGGCGCGTATGGCTACACCTTC.

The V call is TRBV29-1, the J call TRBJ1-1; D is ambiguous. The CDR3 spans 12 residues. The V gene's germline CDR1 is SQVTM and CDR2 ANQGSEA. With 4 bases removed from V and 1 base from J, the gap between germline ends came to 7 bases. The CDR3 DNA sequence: TGCAGCGTTGGGCGTCAGAACACTGAAGCTTTCTTT. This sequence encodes CSVGRQNTEAFF.

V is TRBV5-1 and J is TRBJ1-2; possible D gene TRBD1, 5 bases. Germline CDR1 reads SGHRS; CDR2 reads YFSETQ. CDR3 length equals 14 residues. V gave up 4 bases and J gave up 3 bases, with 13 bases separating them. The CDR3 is CASSQGGVDYGYTF. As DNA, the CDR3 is TGCGCCAGCAGCCAGGGTGGGGTAGACTATGGCTACACCTTC.

In DNA form, the CDR3 reads TGTGCCAGCAGCCCCGACGGCTACGAGCAGTACTTC. Protein: CASSPDGYEQYF. The chain has TRBV7-9 and TRBJ2-7; D not resolved. The germline gives CDR1 SEHNR, CDR2 FQNEAQ (reference sequence). Trimming removed 5 bases at V and 3 bases at J, with 8 bases between. The CDR3 covers 12 residues.

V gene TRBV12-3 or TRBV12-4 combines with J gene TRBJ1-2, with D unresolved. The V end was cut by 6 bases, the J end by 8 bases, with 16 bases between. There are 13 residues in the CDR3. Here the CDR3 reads CASSLFNAGGYTF. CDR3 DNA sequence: TGTGCCAGCAGCCTCTTCAATGCGGGAGGCTACACCTTC.

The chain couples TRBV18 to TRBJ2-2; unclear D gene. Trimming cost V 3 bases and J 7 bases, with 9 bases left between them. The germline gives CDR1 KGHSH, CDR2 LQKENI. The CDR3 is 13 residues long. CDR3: CASSPLVVGELFF. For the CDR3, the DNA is TGTGCCAGCTCACCCCTCGTGGTCGGGGAGCTGTTTTTT.

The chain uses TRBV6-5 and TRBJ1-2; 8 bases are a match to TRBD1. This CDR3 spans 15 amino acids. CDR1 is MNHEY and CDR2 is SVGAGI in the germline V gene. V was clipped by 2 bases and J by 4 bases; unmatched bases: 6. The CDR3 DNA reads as TGTGCCAGCAGTTACCGCGGACAGGGAGCCTATGGCTACACCTTC. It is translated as CASSYRGQGAYGYTF.

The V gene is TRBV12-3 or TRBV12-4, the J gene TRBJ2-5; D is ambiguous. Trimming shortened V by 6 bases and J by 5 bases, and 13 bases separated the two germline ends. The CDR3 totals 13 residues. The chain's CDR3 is CASRLLHRETQYF. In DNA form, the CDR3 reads TGTGCCAGCAGATTGTTGCACCGGGAGACCCAGTACTTC.

The CDR3 DNA reads as TGTGCCAGCAGTCTCAGTCCAAGGAGAATGAACACTGAAGCTTTCTTT. The encoded protein is CASSLSPRRMNTEAFF. The chain employs TRBV5-6 and TRBJ1-1; D ambiguous. CDR1 is SGHDT, CDR2 YYEEEE, per germline. V lost 5 bases, J lost 0 bases, and 17 bases lay in between. CDR3 length: 16 residues. Drawing the rest from reference TRBV5-6 and TRBJ1-1, the complete variable domain is DAGVTQSPTHLIKTRGQQVTLRCSPKSGHDTVSWYQQALGQGPQFIFQYYEEEERQRGNFPDRFSGHQFPNYSSELNVNALLLGDSALYLCASSLSPRRMNTEAFFGQGTRLTVV.

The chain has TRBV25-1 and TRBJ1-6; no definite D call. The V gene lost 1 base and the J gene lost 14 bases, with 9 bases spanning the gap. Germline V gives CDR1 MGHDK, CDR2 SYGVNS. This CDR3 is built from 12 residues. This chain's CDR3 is CASSEFDRALHF. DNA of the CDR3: TGTGCCAGCAGTGAATTTGATCGGGCCCTCCACTTT.

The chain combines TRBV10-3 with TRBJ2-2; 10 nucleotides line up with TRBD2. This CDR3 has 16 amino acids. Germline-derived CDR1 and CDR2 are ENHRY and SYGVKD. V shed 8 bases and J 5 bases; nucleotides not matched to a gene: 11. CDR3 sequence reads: CAIGVSGGPGTGELFF. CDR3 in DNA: TGTGCCATCGGGGTTAGCGGGGGGCCAGGAACCGGGGAGCTGTTTTTT.

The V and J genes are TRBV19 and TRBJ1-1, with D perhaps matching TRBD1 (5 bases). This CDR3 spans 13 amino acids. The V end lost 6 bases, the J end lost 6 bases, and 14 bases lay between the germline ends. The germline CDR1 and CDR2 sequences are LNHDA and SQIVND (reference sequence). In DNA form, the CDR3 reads TGTGCCAGTAGGCGCAGGTGGGACGCTGAAGCTTTCTTT. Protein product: CASRRRWDAEAFF.

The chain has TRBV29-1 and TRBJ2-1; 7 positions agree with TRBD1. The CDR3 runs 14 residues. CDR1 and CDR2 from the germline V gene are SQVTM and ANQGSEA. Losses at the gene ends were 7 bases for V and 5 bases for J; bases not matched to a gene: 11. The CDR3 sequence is CSALRTGPNNEQFF. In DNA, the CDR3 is TGCAGCGCCCTTAGGACAGGCCCTAACAATGAGCAGTTCTTC.

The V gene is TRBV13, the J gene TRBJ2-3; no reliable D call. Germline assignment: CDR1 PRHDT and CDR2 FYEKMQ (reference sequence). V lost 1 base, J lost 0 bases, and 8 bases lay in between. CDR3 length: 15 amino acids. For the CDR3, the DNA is TGTGCCAGCAGCTTAGTCGGATCTAGCACAGATACGCAGTATTTT. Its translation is CASSLVGSSTDTQYF.

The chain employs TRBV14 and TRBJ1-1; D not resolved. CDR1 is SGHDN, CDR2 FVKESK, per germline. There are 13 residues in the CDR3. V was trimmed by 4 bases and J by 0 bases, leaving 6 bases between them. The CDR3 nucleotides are TGTGCCAGCAGCCTAACATTGAACACTGAAGCTTTCTTT. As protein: CASSLTLNTEAFF.

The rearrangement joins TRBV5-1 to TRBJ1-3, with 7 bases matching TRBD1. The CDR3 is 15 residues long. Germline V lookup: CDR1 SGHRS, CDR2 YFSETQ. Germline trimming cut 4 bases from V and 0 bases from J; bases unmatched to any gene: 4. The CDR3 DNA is TGCGCCAGCAGCCTTGGGACAGACTCTGGAAACACCATATATTTT. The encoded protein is CASSLGTDSGNTIYF.